Below, 23 T cell receptor beta chains from the same sample are listed, as sequenced in a study of cytomegalovirus exposure and HLA in healthy donors. It was with 60 Vbeta and 13 Jbeta primers that the PCR ran. Clones were read by immunoSEQ multiplex PCR, and TCRdb kept only the in-frame ones, dropping some. The repertoire consists of approximately 110,000 clones, with approximately 84% occurring once and the leading ten covering 0.2% to 0.25%. Sequencing input: PBMCs. These receptors all come from a man aged 45-60 years in good health and CMV-seronegative.

CDR3: CASSSPVDSVDYEQYF. The CDR3 DNA follows: TGTGCCAGCAGTTCCCCAGTGGACAGTGTAGACTACGAGCAGTACTTC. This chain joins TRBV6-9 and TRBJ2-7, with D perhaps matching TRBD1 (6 bases). V shed 4 bases and J shed 3 bases, with 19 bases lying between them. Germline V CDR1 and CDR2: MNHGY, SVAAGI. The CDR3 contains 16 residues.

The CDR3 nucleotides are TGTGCCAGCAGCCTAATGACAGGGATCACAGATACGCAGTATTTT. Its protein product is CASSLMTGITDTQYF. This sequence joins TRBV7-6 and TRBJ2-3; the match to TRBD1 covers 7 bases. The CDR3 is 15 residues long. The V segment lost 5 bases and the J segment 2 bases; nucleotides outside the gene matches: 7. Germline V gives CDR1 SGHVS, CDR2 FNYEAQ.

J is TRBJ2-7 and V is TRBV5-1, with TRBD2 identical over 12 bases. In germline, CDR1 is SGHRS, CDR2 YFSETQ. J gave up 0 bases and V 5 bases, and 12 bases lay outside the gene matches. The CDR3 is 18 residues long. The CDR3 here is CASRSGTSGSYPSYEQYF. The CDR3 nucleotides are TGCGCCAGCAGGTCCGGGACTAGCGGGTCTTACCCCTCCTACGAGCAGTACTTC. The complete variable domain, with remaining parts taken from reference TRBV5-1 and TRBJ2-7, reads KAGVTQTPRYLIKTRGQQVTLSCSPISGHRSVSWYQQTPGQGLQFLFEYFSETQRNKGNFPGRFSGRQFSNSRSEMNVSTLELGDSALYLCASRSGTSGSYPSYEQYFGPGTRLTVT.

V gene TRBV5-1 combines with J gene TRBJ1-2; maybe TRBD1 (6 bases). Germline lookup yields CDR1 SGHRS and CDR2 YFSETQ. The CDR3 contains 15 residues. V gave up 6 bases and J gave up 0 bases, with 15 bases separating them. This chain's CDR3 is CASNADSPANYGYTF. DNA of the CDR3: TGCGCCAGCAACGCGGACAGCCCAGCTAACTATGGCTACACCTTC.

The table lists this clone with a few counts. CDR3 sequence (DNA): TGTGCCAGCAGCACGGACATTTCTTCTAGCACAGATACGCAGTATTTT. Its translation: CASSTDISSSTDTQYF. The chain combines TRBV21-1 with TRBJ2-3; the table's D call, TRBD1, has no DNA check behind it. TRBV21-1 is designated a pseudogene. This CDR3 contains 16 residues.

The chain links TRBV28 to TRBJ2-7; 9 bases are a match to TRBD1. The CDR3 consists of 15 residues. V trimming: 1 base; J trimming: 3 bases; junction bases outside the gene matches: 4. Germline loops: CDR1 MDHEN, CDR2 SYDVKM. The CDR3 bases are TGTGCCAGCAGTTTATTGGGACAGGGATACTACGAGCAGTACTTC. Encoded protein: CASSLLGQGYYEQYF.

CDR3: CASSQSGGGETQYF. CDR3 nucleotides: TGCGCCAGCAGCCAAAGCGGGGGGGGAGAGACCCAGTACTTC. This rearrangement joins TRBV5-1 to TRBJ2-5, with 10 bases identical to TRBD2. The J segment lost 4 bases and the V segment lost 4 bases, leaving 4 bases of the junction unmatched. Germline V gene lookup returns CDR1 SGHRS and CDR2 YFSETQ. CDR3 length equals 14 residues. Supplemented by reference TRBV5-1 and TRBJ2-5, the full variable domain reads KAGVTQTPRYLIKTRGQQVTLSCSPISGHRSVSWYQQTPGQGLQFLFEYFSETQRNKGNFPGRFSGRQFSNSRSEMNVSTLELGDSALYLCASSQSGGGETQYFGPGTRLLVL.

V gene TRBV5-1 combines with J gene TRBJ2-5, with D tentatively TRBD2 (5 bases). The ends were cut back, 0 bases at V and 5 bases at J, with 17 bases in the middle. CDR1 is SGHRS and CDR2 is YFSETQ in the germline V gene. This CDR3 contains 16 residues. This CDR3 reads CASSLAGSKAVETQYF. The CDR3 DNA follows: TGCGCCAGCAGCTTGGCGGGAAGTAAGGCGGTGGAGACCCAGTACTTC.

The chain couples TRBV4-1 to TRBJ2-7, with 9 bases that match TRBD1. Trimming removed 4 bases from V and 5 bases from J; junction bases left unmatched: 6. This CDR3 has 14 residues. Germline V gene data show CDR1 as MGHRA and CDR2 as YSYEKL. The CDR3 sequence is CASSRGTGRDEQYF. In DNA, the CDR3 is TGCGCCAGCAGCCGGGGGACAGGGCGAGACGAGCAGTACTTC.

This chain links TRBV18 with TRBJ2-7; TRBD1 is a possible D gene (7 bases). Germline-derived CDR1 and CDR2 are KGHSH and LQKENI. Trimming removed 2 bases at V and 2 bases at J, with 13 bases between. The CDR3 has 15 amino acids. Here the CDR3 DNA reads TGTGCCAGCTCACCATCGGCCAGGGGGGCCTACGAGCAGTACTTC. Amino acids: CASSPSARGAYEQYF.

J is TRBJ2-1 and V is TRBV7-2, with 11 bases aligning to TRBD2. Germline lookup yields CDR1 SGHTA and CDR2 FQGNSA. The length of the CDR3 is 16 residues. V shed 6 bases and J 4 bases; nucleotides not matched to a gene: 8. CDR3 loop: CASRDRLAGTYNEQFF. In DNA, the CDR3 is TGTGCCAGCAGGGATCGACTAGCGGGGACGTACAATGAGCAGTTCTTC.

This clone appeared once. This chain joins TRBV19 and TRBJ1-4; D gene ambiguous. V lost 4 bases to trimming and J lost 1 base, with 10 bases between them. Per the germline V gene, CDR1 is LNHDA and CDR2 is SQIVND (reference sequence). This CDR3 region has 15 residues. Here the CDR3 reads CASSTRRGTNEKLFF. CDR3 bases: TGTGCCAGTAGTACCCGTCGGGGAACTAATGAAAAACTGTTTTTT.

This chain joins TRBV30 and TRBJ1-3; perhaps TRBD1 as D (5 bases). V was cut by 5 bases and J by 0 bases, with 11 bases left in between. CDR1 and CDR2 (germline): GTSNPN, SVGIG (reference sequence). The CDR3 covers 14 residues. This CDR3 is CAWARGNSGNTIYF. The CDR3 nucleotides are TGTGCCTGGGCCCGGGGGAACTCTGGAAACACCATATATTTT. The full variable domain, completed using reference TRBV30 and TRBJ1-3, is SQTIHQWPATLVQPVGSPLSLECTVEGTSNPNLYWYRQAAGRGLQLLFYSVGIGQISSEVPQNLSASRPQDRQFILSSKKLLLSDSGFYLCAWARGNSGNTIYFGEGSWLTVV.

This clone was observed once. The V call is TRBV30, the J call TRBJ1-4; 7 bases fit TRBD1. The CDR3 consists of 15 residues. V was clipped by 2 bases and J by 8 bases; unmatched bases: 11. Per the germline V gene, CDR1 is GTSNPN and CDR2 is SVGIG (reference sequence). The CDR3 sequence: CAWSRDSLSREKLFF. CDR3 coding DNA: TGTGCCTGGAGTCGGGACAGCCTGTCTCGGGAAAAACTGTTTTTT.

The genes are TRBV11-1 and TRBJ1-2; D gene uncertain. CDR3 length equals 14 residues. Germline lookup yields CDR1 SGHAT and CDR2 FQDESV (reference sequence). V lost 4 bases, J lost 7 bases, and 16 bases lay in between. DNA of the CDR3: TGTGCCAGCAGCTCCCTTTCAGCGGGTTCTGGCTACACCTTC. Protein sequence: CASSSLSAGSGYTF.

This clone was counted once. The chain joins TRBV10-3 to TRBJ2-1; possibly TRBD2 for D (6 bases). The CDR3 runs to 13 residues. Trimming cost V 5 bases and J 9 bases, with 14 bases left between them. Germline V gene sequence: CDR1 ENHRY, CDR2 SYGVKD. The CDR3 nucleotides read TGTGCCATCAGTAGCGGGCCGGGGATTGAGCAGTTCTTC. The encoded protein is CAISSGPGIEQFF.

This sequence joins TRBV18 and TRBJ1-5; no clear D gene. V shed 3 bases and J shed 11 bases, with 14 bases lying between them. The length of the CDR3 is 13 residues. Looked up from germline, CDR1 is KGHSH and CDR2 is LQKENI. The CDR3 nucleotides read TGTGCCAGCTCACCGAACCGGGGATTAGCCCAGCATTTT. It translates to CASSPNRGLAQHF.

The chain recombines TRBV20-1 with TRBJ2-1; tentatively, D is TRBD2 (6 bases). Germline-derived CDR1 and CDR2 are DFQATT and SNEGSKA (reference sequence). The CDR3 totals 11 residues. Trimming removed 5 bases at V and 9 bases at J, with 11 bases between. CDR3 in DNA: TGCAGTGCTCCCGGACTAATTGAGCAGTTCTTC. It yields the protein CSAPGLIEQFF.

The gene calls are TRBV10-3 and TRBJ2-1; 8 bases line up with TRBD2. Trimming took 5 bases from V and 7 from J; bases not matched to a gene: 10. Per germline, CDR1 ENHRY and CDR2 SYGVKD. The CDR3 is made up of 15 amino acids. Here the CDR3 reads CAISFDTGGRNEQFF. CDR3 nucleotides: TGTGCCATCAGTTTTGACACGGGGGGGCGAAATGAGCAGTTCTTC.

The rearrangement joins TRBV19 to TRBJ2-7, with TRBD1 matching over 8 bases. This CDR3 spans 19 amino acids. Germline V gene lookup returns CDR1 LNHDA and CDR2 SQIVND (reference sequence). V lost 1 base and J lost 1; bases outside the gene matches: 15. The CDR3 bases are TGTGCCAGTAGTATAGGATACTTAGACAGGGGAGGCGGATCCTACGAGCAGTACTTC. Amino acids: CASSIGYLDRGGGSYEQYF. Full variable domain (outside the CDR3, taken from reference TRBV19 and TRBJ2-7): DGGITQSPKYLFRKEGQNVTLSCEQNLNHDAMYWYRQDPGQGLRLIYYSQIVNDFQKGDIAEGYSVSREKKESFPLTVTSAQKNPTAFYLCASSIGYLDRGGGSYEQYFGPGTRLTVT.

This chain joins TRBV11-2 and TRBJ2-1; 10 positions match TRBD1. Germline CDR1 and CDR2: SGHAT and FQNNGV. The CDR3 length is 15 residues. V gave up 5 bases and J gave up 7 bases; unmatched junction bases: 8. CDR3 DNA sequence: TGTGCCAGCAGCCCCCAAGACAGGGGGCTAAATGAGCAGTTCTTC. This codes for CASSPQDRGLNEQFF.

J is TRBJ1-4 and V is TRBV5-4; D perhaps matches TRBD1 (6 bases). Trimming pared 4 bases from V and 4 bases from J, leaving 14 bases between. This CDR3 has 15 residues. CDR1 and CDR2 (germline): SGHNT, YYREEE (reference sequence). CDR3 residues: CASSRYRDGNEKLFF. CDR3 nucleotides: TGTGCCAGCAGCCGATACAGGGATGGTAATGAAAAACTGTTTTTT.

This sequence joins TRBV7-2 and TRBJ2-3; D is ambiguous. The CDR3 spans 15 residues. Germline V CDR1 and CDR2: SGHTA, FQGNSA. V was clipped by 1 base and J by 0 bases, with 8 bases between them. CDR3 DNA sequence: TGTGCCAGCAGCTTAGGGCACGCAAGCACAGATACGCAGTATTTT. It yields the protein CASSLGHASTDTQYF.